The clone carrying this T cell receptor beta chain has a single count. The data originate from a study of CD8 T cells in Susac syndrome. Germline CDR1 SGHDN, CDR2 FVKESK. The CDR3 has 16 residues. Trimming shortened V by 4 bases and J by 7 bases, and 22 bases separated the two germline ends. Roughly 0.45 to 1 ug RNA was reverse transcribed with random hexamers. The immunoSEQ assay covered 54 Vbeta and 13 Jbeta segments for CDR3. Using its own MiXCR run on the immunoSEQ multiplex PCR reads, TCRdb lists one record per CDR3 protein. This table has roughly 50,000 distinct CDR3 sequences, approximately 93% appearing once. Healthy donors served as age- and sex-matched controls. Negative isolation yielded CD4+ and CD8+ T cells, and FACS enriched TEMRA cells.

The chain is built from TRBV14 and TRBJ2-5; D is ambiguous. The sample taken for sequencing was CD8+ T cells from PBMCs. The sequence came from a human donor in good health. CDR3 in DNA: TGTGCCAGCAGCCCTCCGAGGACGGCGCATAGGTGGACCCAGTACTTC. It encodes CASSPPRTAHRWTQYF.